Included here is one T cell receptor beta chain sequence, with context. Sequenced by immunoSEQ multiplex PCR; TCRdb stores in-frame clones only, minus some. The top ten hold about 0.84% of the sample, which has around 30,000 clones, about 85% seen once. The V gene lost 7 bases and the J gene lost 6 bases, with 13 bases spanning the gap. Germline V gives CDR1 SNHLY, CDR2 FYNNEI. This CDR3 is 13 amino acids long. This sample is drawn from a study of T cells in narcolepsy. This TCR was recovered from a human donor with narcolepsy. Sequences were obtained from CD45RA- memory CD4+ T cells from PBMCs. This chain connects TRBV2 to TRBJ1-5, with a tentative D call TRBD1 (5 bases). CDR3 nucleotides: TGTGCCAGCATCCAGGGAATAGGTCAGCCCCAGCATTTT. It specifies CASIQGIGQPQHF.